This section outlines one TCR beta chain sequence together with its context. The antigen remains undetermined. This record belongs to a study of CD8 T cells in ankylosing spondylitis. Study-wide results and limits: Earlier authors reported some of these motif variants in reactive arthritis synovial fluid and blood. Matched ankylosing spondylitis synovial fluid reportedly contained a significantly enriched population of disease-linked clones. A TCR beta motif of about eight highly homologous variants seemed to mark ankylosing spondylitis blood. Clones linked to disease, bearing a CD8+ phenotype, were relatively rare in peripheral blood.

Quantitative 5'-RACE was performed with molecular barcodes, and it yielded the TCR beta libraries. TCRdb ran MiXCR on the 5' RACE reads and lists one entry per CDR3 protein. The table lists about 460,000 distinct CDR3 sequences, 5.3% of them singletons. Germline V gene sequence: CDR1 SGHRS, CDR2 YFSETQ. V was trimmed by 1 base and J by 3 bases, leaving 11 bases between them. The CDR3 sequence is 14 residues long. V and J are TRBV5-1 and TRBJ2-7; possible D gene TRBD2, 6 bases. The origin of this receptor is a male donor with ankylosing spondylitis. The sample taken for sequencing was blood, either unsorted or a sorted T cell fraction (not recorded which). CDR3 residues: CASSLIGSIYEQYF. CDR3 coding DNA: TGCGCCAGCAGCTTGATCGGGAGTATCTACGAGCAGTACTTC.